Listed here are 2 T cell receptor beta chains from one sample, sequenced in a study of identical twins. TCRdb redid the calling of the 5' RACE reads with MiXCR, one entry per CDR3 protein. The data show some 1,600,000 distinct CDR3 sequences, with less than 40% seen just once and around 0.3% held by the top ten. Sequencing input: cord blood. The source is a newborn girl in good health.

The gene calls are TRBV20-1 and TRBJ1-2; D gene ambiguous. The CDR3 contains 11 residues. The germline V and J ends were trimmed by 6 bases and 2 bases, with 7 bases remaining between them. Germline CDR1 DFQATT, CDR2 SNEGSKA (reference sequence). CDR3 protein: CSAVENYGYTF. DNA of the CDR3: TGCAGTGCAGTCGAGAACTATGGCTACACCTTC.

The chain employs TRBV6-5 and TRBJ1-1; a weak D match, TRBD1 (5 bases). The V and J ends lost 2 bases and 7 bases respectively, with 11 bases between them. This CDR3 contains 13 residues. Germline V gene sequence: CDR1 MNHEY, CDR2 SVGAGI. The CDR3, as DNA: TGTGCCAGCAGTTACCGTACAGGCCGTGAAGCTTTCTTT. This sequence encodes CASSYRTGREAFF.